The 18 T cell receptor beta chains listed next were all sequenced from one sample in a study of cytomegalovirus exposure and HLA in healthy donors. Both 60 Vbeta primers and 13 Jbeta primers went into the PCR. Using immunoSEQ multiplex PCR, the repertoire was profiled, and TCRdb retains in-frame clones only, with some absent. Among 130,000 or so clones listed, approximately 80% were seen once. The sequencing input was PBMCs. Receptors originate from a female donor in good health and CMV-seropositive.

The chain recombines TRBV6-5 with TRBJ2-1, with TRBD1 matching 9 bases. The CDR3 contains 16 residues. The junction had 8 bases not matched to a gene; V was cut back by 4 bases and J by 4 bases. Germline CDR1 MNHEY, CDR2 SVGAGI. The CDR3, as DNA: TGTGCCAGCAGTTCCCGCCCGGGACAGGGATACAATGAGCAGTTCTTC. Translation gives CASSSRPGQGYNEQFF.

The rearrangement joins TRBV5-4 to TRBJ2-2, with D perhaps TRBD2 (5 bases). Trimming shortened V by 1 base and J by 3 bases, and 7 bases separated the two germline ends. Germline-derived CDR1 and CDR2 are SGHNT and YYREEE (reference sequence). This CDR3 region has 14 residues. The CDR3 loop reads CASSLIGDTGELFF. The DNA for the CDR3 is TGTGCCAGCAGCTTGATCGGGGACACCGGGGAGCTGTTTTTT.

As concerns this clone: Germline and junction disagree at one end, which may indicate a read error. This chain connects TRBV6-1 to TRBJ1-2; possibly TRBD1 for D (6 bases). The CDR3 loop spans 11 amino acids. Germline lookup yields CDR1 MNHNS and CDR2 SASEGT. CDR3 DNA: TGTGCCAGCACTGAACAGGGCCAGCGTACCTTC. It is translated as CASTEQGQRTF.

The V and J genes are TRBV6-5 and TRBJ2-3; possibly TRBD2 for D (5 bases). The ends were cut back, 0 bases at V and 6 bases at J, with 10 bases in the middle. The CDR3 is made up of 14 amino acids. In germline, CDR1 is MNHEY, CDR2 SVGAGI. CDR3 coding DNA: TGTGCCAGCAGTTACTCAGGACTGGCGGATACGCAGTATTTT. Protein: CASSYSGLADTQYF.

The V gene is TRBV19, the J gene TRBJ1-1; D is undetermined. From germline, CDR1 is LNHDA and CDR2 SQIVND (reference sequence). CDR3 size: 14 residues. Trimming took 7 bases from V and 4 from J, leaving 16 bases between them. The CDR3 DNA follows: TGTGCCAGTAAGTCTCGTCGGGATTCCACTGAAGCTTTCTTT. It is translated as CASKSRRDSTEAFF.

The CDR3 DNA follows: TGCAGCGTTACCCCAGACAGGGGAGCCTATGGCTACACCTTC. Translated: CSVTPDRGAYGYTF. The chain couples TRBV29-1 to TRBJ1-2, with TRBD1 matching over 8 bases. Losses at the gene ends were 5 bases for V and 4 bases for J; bases not matched to a gene: 9. The CDR3 has 14 amino acids. CDR1 is SQVTM, CDR2 ANQGSEA, per germline.

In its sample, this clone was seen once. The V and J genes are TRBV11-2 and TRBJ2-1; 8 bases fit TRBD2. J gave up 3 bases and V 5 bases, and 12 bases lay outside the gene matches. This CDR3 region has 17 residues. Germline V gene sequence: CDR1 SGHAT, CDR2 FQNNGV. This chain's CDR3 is CASSPAPGLVGYNEQFF. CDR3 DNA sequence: TGTGCCAGCAGCCCCGCCCCGGGACTAGTCGGCTACAATGAGCAGTTCTTC.

The CDR3 loop is CASSFTVSYEQYF. As DNA, the CDR3 is TGTGCCAGCAGCTTCACAGTCTCCTACGAGCAGTACTTC. This chain links TRBV7-9 with TRBJ2-7, with no clear D. V lost 3 bases and J lost 0, with 6 bases in between. The CDR3 is 13 residues long. Germline V gene data show CDR1 as SEHNR and CDR2 as FQNEAQ (reference sequence). The entire variable domain, with the rest obtained from reference TRBV7-9 and TRBJ2-7, is as follows: DTGVSQNPRHKITKRGQNVTFRCDPISEHNRLYWYRQTLGQGPEFLTYFQNEAQLEKSRLLSDRFSAERPKGSFSTLEIQRTEQGDSAMYLCASSFTVSYEQYFGPGTRLTVT.

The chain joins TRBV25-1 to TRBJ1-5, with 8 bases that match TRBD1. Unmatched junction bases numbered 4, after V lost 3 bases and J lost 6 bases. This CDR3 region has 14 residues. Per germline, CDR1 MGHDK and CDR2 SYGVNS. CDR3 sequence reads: CASSDRDRGQPQHF. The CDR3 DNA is TGTGCCAGCAGTGACCGTGACAGGGGTCAGCCCCAGCATTTT.

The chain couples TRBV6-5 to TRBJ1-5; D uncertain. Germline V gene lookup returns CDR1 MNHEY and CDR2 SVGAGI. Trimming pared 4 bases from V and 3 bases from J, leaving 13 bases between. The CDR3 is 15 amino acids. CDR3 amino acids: CASSSRYGPNQPQHF. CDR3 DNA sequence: TGTGCCAGCAGTTCACGTTATGGGCCCAATCAGCCCCAGCATTTT.

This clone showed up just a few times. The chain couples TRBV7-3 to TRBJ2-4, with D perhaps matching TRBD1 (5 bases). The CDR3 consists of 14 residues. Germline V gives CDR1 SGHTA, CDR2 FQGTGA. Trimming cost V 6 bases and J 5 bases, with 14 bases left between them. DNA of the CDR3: TGTGCCAGCAGTTCGTTTGACAGCCAAAACATTCAGTACTTC. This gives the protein CASSSFDSQNIQYF.

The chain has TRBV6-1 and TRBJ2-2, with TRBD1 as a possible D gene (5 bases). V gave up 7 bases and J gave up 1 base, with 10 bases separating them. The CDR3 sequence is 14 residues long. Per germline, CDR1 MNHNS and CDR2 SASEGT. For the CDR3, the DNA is TGTGCCAGCAAACTCACAGGGAACACCGGGGAGCTGTTTTTT. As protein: CASKLTGNTGELFF.

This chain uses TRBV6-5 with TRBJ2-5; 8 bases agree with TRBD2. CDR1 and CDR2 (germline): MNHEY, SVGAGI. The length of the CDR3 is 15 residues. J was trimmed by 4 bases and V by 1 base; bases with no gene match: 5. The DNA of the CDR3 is TGTGCCAGCAGTTACTGGGCGGGGGGCAGAGAGACCCAGTACTTC. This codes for CASSYWAGGRETQYF.

DNA for the CDR3: TGCGCCAGCAGCCAAGGCTTTAGCGGGGGAGGCACAGATACGCAGTATTTT. Residues: CASSQGFSGGGTDTQYF. This chain uses TRBV4-1 with TRBJ2-3; the match to TRBD2 covers 9 bases. The CDR3 runs to 17 residues. The germline CDR1 and CDR2 sequences are MGHRA and YSYEKL. The junction had 6 bases not matched to a gene; V was cut back by 1 base and J by 1 base.

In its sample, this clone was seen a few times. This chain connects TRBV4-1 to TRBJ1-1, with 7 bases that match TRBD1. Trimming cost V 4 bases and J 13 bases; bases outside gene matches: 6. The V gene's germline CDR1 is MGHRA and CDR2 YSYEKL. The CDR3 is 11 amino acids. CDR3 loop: CASSRQGRGFF. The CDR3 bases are TGCGCCAGCAGCCGACAGGGACGCGGTTTCTTT.

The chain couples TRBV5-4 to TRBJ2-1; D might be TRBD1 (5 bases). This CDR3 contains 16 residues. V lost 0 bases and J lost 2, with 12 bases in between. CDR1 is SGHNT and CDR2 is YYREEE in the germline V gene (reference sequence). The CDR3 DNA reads TGTGCCAGCAGCTTGGCCGGTTCAGGGACCTACAATGAGCAGTTCTTC. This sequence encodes CASSLAGSGTYNEQFF.

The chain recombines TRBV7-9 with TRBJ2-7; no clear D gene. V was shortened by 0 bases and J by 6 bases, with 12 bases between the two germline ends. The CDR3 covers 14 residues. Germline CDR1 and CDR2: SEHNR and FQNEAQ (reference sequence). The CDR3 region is CASSLALQAREQYF. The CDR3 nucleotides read TGTGCCAGCAGCTTAGCGCTCCAGGCTCGCGAGCAGTACTTC.

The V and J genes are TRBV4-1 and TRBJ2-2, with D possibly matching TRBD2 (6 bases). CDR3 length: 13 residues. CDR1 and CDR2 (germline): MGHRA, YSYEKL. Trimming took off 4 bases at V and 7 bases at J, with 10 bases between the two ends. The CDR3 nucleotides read TGCGCCAGCAGCCCTATTAGCGGCGGGGAGCTGTTTTTT. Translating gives CASSPISGGELFF.